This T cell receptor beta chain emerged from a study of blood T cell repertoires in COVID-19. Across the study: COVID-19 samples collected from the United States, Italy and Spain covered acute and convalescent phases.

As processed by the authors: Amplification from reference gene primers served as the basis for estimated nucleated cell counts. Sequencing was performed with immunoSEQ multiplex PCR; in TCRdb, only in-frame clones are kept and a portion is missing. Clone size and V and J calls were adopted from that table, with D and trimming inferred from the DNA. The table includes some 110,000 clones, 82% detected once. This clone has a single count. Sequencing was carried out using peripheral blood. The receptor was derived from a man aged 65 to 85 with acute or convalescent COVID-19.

The CDR3 DNA is TGCGCCAGCAGCTTGGGGGAGGCAAATCAGCCCCAGCATTTT. Residues: CASSLGEANQPQHF. The rearrangement joins TRBV5-1 to TRBJ1-5; D gene unclear. Between the trimmed V and J ends, which lost 0 bases and 4 bases, there was a span of 8 bases. The germline V gene encodes CDR1 SGHRS and CDR2 YFSETQ. CDR3 length: 14 residues.